This TCR beta chain was sequenced during a study of cytomegalovirus exposure and HLA in healthy donors. Looking at the study overall: T cells numbering about 180 million yielded around 120 million unique TCR beta sequences in an earlier analysis.

CDR3 length equals 14 residues. With 2 bases removed from V and 3 bases from J, the gap between germline ends came to 11 bases. Germline CDR1 reads SGHKS; CDR2 reads YYEKEE (reference sequence). 60 Vbeta and 13 Jbeta primers were used in PCR. The assay was immunoSEQ multiplex PCR, and TCRdb's table has in-frame clones only and misses some. This sample yields more than 90,000 clones, of which around 68% are seen a single time; 11% belongs to the top ten. This clone occurred many times. Donors consisted of healthy bone marrow donors. Sampled while nominally healthy, donors likely had unrecorded immune exposures.

This receptor was identified in a woman between 50 and 59 years old in good health and CMV-seropositive. Sequencing was performed on PBMCs. The chain has TRBV5-5 and TRBJ1-2; D is perhaps TRBD1 (6 bases). Here the CDR3 DNA reads TGTGCCAGCAGCTTTACAGGGAGCTACTATGGCTACACCTTC. Its translation: CASSFTGSYYGYTF.